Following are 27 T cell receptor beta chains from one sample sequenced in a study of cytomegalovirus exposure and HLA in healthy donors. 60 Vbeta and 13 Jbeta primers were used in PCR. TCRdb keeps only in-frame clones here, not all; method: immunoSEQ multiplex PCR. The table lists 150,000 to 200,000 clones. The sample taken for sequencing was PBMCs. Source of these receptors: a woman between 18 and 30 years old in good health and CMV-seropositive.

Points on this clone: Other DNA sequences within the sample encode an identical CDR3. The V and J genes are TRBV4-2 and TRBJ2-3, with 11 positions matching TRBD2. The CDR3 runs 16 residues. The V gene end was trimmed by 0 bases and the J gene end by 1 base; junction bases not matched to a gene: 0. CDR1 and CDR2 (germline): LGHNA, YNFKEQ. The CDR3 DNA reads TGTGCCAGCAGCCAAGAACTAGCGGGGGGCACAGATACGCAGTATTTT. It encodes CASSQELAGGTDTQYF.

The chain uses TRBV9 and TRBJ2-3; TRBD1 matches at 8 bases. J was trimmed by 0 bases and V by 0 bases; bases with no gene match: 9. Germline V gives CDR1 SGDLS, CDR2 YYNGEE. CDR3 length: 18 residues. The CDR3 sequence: CASSVATGQGSSTDTQYF. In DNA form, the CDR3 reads TGTGCCAGCAGCGTAGCTACCGGACAGGGTAGTAGCACAGATACGCAGTATTTT.

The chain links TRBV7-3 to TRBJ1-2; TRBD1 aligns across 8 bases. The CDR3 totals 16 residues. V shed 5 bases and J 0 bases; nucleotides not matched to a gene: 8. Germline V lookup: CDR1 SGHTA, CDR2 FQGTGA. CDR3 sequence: CASSPDRDPSNYGYTF. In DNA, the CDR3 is TGTGCCAGCAGCCCGGACAGGGACCCATCTAACTATGGCTACACCTTC.

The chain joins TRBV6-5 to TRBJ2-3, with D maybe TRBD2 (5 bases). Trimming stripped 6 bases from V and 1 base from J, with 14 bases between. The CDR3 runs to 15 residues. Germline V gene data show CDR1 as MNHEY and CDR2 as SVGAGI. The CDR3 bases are TGTGCCAGCAGGCGGACTGGATTGGGCACAGATACGCAGTATTTT. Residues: CASRRTGLGTDTQYF.

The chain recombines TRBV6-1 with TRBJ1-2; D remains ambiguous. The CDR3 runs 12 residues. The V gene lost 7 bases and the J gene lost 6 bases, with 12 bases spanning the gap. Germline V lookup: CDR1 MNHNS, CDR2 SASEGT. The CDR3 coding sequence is TGTGCCAGCAAGCTGATCCGGGATGGCTACACCTTC. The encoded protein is CASKLIRDGYTF.

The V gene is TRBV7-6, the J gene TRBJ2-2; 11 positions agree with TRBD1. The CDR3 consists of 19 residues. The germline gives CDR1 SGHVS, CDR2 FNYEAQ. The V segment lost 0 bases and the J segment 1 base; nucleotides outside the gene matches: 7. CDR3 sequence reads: CASSLAFRGTGGNTGELFF. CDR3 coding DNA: TGTGCCAGCAGCTTAGCCTTCCGGGGGACAGGGGGGAACACCGGGGAGCTGTTTTTT.

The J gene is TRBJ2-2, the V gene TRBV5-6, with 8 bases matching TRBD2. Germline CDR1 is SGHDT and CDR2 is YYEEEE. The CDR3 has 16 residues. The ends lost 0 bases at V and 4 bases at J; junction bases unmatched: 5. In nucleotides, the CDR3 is TGTGCCAGCAGCTTGGCCGGCGGGAGGCCCACCGGGGAGCTGTTTTTT. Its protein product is CASSLAGGRPTGELFF.

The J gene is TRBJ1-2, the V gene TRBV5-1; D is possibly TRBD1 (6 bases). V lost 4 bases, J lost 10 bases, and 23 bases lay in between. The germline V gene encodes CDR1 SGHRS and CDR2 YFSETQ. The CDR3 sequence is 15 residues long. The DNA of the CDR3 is TGCGCCAGCAGCCCAGGACAGTCTAATACGGAGGTCTACACCTTC. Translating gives CASSPGQSNTEVYTF.

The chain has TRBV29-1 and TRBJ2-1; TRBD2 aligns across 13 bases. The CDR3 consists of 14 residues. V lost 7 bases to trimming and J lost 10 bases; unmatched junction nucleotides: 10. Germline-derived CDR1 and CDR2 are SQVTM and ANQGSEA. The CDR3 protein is CSGISGLAGLEQFF. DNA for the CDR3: TGCAGCGGAATTTCGGGACTAGCGGGACTGGAGCAGTTCTTC.

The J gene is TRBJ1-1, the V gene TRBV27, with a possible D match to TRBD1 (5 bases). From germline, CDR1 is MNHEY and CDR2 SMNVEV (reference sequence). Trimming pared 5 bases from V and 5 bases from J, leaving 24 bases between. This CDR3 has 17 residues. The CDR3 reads CASSPTSRDSGRTEAFF. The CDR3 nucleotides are TGTGCCAGCAGTCCTACCTCCCGGGACTCCGGGAGGACTGAAGCTTTCTTT.

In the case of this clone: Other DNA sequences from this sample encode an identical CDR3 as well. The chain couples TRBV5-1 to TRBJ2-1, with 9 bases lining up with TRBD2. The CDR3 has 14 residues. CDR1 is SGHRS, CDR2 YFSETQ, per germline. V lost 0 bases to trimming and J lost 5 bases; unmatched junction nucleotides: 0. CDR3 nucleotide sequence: TGCGCCAGCAGCTTGGGACTAGCGGACAATGAGCAGTTCTTC. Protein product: CASSLGLADNEQFF.

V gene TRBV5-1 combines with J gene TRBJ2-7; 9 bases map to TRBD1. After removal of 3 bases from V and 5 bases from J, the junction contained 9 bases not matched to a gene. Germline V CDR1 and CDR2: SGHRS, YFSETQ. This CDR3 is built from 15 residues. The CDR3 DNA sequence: TGCGCCAGCAGCTACCCAGACAGGGGGGAAAACGAGCAGTACTTC. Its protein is CASSYPDRGENEQYF.

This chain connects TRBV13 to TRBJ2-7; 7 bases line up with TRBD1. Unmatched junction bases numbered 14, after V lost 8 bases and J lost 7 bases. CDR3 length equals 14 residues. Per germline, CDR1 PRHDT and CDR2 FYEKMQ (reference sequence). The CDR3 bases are TGTGCCAGCCGAGGACAGGCGTCATGGGGGGAGCAGTACTTC. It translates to CASRGQASWGEQYF.

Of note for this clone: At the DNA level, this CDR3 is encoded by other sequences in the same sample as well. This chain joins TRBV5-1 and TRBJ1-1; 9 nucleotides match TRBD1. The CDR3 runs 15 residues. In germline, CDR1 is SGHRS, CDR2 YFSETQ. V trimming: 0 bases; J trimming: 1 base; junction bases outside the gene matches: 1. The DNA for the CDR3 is TGCGCCAGCAGCTTGGAGGGACAGGGGAACACTGAAGCTTTCTTT. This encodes CASSLEGQGNTEAFF.

CDR3 loop: CASSFGTGSVTEAFF. The DNA of the CDR3 is TGCGCCAGCAGCTTTGGGACAGGGTCGGTCACTGAAGCTTTCTTT. The genes are TRBV5-1 and TRBJ1-1; TRBD1 aligns across 9 bases. Germline values: CDR1 SGHRS, CDR2 YFSETQ. There are 15 residues in the CDR3. The ends lost 2 bases at V and 4 bases at J; junction bases unmatched: 6.

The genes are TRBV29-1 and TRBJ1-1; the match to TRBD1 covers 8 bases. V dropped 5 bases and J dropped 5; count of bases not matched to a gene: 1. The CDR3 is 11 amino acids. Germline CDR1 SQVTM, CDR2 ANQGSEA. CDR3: CSVTGGTEAFF. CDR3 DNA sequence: TGCAGCGTTACAGGGGGGACTGAAGCTTTCTTT.

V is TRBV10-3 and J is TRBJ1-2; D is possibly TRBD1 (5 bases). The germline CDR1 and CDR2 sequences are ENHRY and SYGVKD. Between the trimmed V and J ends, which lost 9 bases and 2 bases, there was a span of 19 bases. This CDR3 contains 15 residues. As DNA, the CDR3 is TGTGCCATAGGTAGGCGGGGCGCCGGAAACTATGGCTACACCTTC. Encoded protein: CAIGRRGAGNYGYTF.

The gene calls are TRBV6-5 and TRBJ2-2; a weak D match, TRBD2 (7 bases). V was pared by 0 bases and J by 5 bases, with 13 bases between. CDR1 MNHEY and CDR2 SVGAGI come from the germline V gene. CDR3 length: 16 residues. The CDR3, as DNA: TGTGCCAGCAGTTACTCGTGGGGGGGCAATACCGGGGAGCTGTTTTTT. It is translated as CASSYSWGGNTGELFF.

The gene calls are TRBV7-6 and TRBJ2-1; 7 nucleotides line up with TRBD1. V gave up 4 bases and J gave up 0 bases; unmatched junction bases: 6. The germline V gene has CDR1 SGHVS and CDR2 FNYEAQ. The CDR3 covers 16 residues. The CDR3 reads CASSSLTGVSYNEQFF. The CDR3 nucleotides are TGTGCCAGCAGCTCGTTAACAGGGGTCTCCTACAATGAGCAGTTCTTC.

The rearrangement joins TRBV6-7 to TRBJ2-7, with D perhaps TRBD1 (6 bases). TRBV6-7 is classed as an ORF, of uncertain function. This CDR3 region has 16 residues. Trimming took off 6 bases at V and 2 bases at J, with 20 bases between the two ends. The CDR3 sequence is CASSGRDTKGPYEQYF. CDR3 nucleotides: TGTGCCAGCAGCGGCCGGGACACAAAAGGTCCCTACGAGCAGTACTTC.

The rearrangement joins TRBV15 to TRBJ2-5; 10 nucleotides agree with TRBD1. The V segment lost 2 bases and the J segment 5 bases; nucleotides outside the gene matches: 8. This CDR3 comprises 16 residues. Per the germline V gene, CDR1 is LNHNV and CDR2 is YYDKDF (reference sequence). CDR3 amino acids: CATSRPPGQGWETQYF. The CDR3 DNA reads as TGTGCCACCAGCAGACCGCCGGGACAGGGGTGGGAGACCCAGTACTTC.

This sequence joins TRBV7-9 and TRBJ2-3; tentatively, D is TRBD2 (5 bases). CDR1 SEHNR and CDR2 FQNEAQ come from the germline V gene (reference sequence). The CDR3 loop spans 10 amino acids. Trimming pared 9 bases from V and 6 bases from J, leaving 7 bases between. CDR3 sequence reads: CASWRDTQYF. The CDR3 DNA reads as TGTGCCAGTTGGAGGGATACGCAGTATTTT.

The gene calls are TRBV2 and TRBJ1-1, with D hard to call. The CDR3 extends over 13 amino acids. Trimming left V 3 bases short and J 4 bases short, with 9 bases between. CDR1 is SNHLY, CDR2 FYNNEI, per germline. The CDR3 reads CASSDRQVTEAFF. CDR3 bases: TGTGCCAGCAGTGACAGGCAGGTCACTGAAGCTTTCTTT.

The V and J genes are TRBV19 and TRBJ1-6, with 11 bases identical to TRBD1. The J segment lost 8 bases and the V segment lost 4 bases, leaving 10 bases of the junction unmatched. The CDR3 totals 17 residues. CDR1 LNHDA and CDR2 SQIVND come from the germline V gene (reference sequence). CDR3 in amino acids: CASSTERTGGKDSPLHF. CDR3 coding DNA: TGTGCCAGTAGTACGGAAAGGACAGGGGGCAAGGATTCACCCCTCCACTTT. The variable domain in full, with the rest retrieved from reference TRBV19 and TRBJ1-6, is DGGITQSPKYLFRKEGQNVTLSCEQNLNHDAMYWYRQDPGQGLRLIYYSQIVNDFQKGDIAEGYSVSREKKESFPLTVTSAQKNPTAFYLCASSTERTGGKDSPLHFGNGTRLTVT.

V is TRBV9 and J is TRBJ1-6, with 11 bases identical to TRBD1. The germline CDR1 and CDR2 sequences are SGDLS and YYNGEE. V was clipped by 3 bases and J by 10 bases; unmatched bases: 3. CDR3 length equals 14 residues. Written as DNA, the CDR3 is TGTGCCAGCAGCGCCGGGACAGGGGGGTCACCCCTCCACTTT. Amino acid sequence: CASSAGTGGSPLHF. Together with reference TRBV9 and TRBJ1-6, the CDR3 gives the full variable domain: DSGVTQTPKHLITATGQRVTLRCSPRSGDLSVYWYQQSLDQGLQFLIQYYNGEERAKGNILERFSAQQFPDLHSELNLSSLELGDSALYFCASSAGTGGSPLHFGNGTRLTVT.

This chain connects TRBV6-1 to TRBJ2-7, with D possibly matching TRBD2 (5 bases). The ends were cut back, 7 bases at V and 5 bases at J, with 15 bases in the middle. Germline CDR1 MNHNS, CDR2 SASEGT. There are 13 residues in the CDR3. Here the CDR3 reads CASTPGNWDEQYF. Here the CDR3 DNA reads TGTGCCAGCACCCCGGGGAATTGGGACGAGCAGTACTTC.

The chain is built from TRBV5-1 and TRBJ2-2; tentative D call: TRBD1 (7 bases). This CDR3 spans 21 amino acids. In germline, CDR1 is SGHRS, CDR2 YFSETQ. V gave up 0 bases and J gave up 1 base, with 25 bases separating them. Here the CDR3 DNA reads TGCGCCAGCAGCTTGGTGACAGGGCTATCTTTGCGGGACCTGAACACCGGGGAGCTGTTTTTT. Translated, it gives CASSLVTGLSLRDLNTGELFF.